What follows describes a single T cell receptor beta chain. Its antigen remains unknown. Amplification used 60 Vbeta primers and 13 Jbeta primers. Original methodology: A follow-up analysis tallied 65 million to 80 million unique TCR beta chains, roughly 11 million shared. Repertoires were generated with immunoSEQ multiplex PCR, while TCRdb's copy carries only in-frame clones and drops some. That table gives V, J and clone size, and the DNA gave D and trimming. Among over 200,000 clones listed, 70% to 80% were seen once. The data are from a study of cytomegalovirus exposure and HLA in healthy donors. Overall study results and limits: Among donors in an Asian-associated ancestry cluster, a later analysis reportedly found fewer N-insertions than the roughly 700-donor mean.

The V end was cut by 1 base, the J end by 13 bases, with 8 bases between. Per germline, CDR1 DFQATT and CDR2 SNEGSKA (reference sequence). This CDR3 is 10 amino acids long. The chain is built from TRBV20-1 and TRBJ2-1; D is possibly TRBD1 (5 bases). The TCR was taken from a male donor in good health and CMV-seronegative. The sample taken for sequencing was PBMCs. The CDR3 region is CSARADNQFF. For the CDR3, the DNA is TGCAGTGCTAGAGCGGACAACCAGTTCTTC.